This entry lists 2 T cell receptor beta chains sequenced from one sample in a study of blood T cell repertoires in COVID-19. TCRdb's copy holds only in-frame clones and misses some; the assay was immunoSEQ multiplex PCR. The profile covers a few hundred thousand clones, with approximately 83% appearing a single time and around 3.5% taken by the ten largest. Sequences were obtained from PBMCs or T cells enriched from blood (not recorded which). The receptors stem from a middle-aged man who had recovered from COVID-19.

The V gene is TRBV19, the J gene TRBJ2-7; D is perhaps TRBD1 (5 bases). Per the germline V gene, CDR1 is LNHDA and CDR2 is SQIVND (reference sequence). Trimming took off 7 bases at V and 0 bases at J, with 10 bases between the two ends. The length of the CDR3 is 13 residues. The CDR3 bases are TGTGCCAGTAACGGGCAGGGCTCCTACGAGCAGTACTTC. The encoded protein is CASNGQGSYEQYF.

The V call is TRBV10-3, the J call TRBJ2-2; 15 nucleotides align to TRBD2. Germline V gene sequence: CDR1 ENHRY, CDR2 SYGVKD. CDR3 size: 19 residues. Trimming at V came to 6 bases and at J to 4 bases, leaving 12 bases not matched to a gene. This CDR3 is CAIRARTSGGAVSTGELFF. Written as DNA, the CDR3 is TGTGCCATCAGGGCCAGGACTAGCGGGGGGGCTGTAAGCACCGGGGAGCTGTTTTTT.